This T cell receptor (beta chain) appears in the sequencing data of a study of blood T cell repertoires in COVID-19. Study as a whole: COVID-19 samples, acute and convalescent, were from the United States, Italy and Spain.

The sample holds a few counts of this clone. Resolution of symptoms, clearance, or two negative PCRs was present in recovered Cohort 3 donors. This CDR3 has 16 residues. The protocol was immunoSEQ multiplex PCR, while the TCRdb copy is restricted to in-frame clones and leaves out a portion. The sample lists just over 300,000 clones, roughly 86% occurring once. V gene TRBV21-1 combines with J gene TRBJ1-1; the table names TRBD1, a call not compared with the DNA. TRBV21-1 is termed a pseudogene. This sequence was found in a woman between 18 and 30 years old who had recovered from COVID-19. Specimen: PBMCs or T cells enriched from blood (not recorded which). This CDR3 is CASTKPRTASNTEAFF. CDR3 coding DNA: TGTGCCAGCACCAAGCCTCGGACAGCCTCGAACACTGAAGCTTTCTTT.